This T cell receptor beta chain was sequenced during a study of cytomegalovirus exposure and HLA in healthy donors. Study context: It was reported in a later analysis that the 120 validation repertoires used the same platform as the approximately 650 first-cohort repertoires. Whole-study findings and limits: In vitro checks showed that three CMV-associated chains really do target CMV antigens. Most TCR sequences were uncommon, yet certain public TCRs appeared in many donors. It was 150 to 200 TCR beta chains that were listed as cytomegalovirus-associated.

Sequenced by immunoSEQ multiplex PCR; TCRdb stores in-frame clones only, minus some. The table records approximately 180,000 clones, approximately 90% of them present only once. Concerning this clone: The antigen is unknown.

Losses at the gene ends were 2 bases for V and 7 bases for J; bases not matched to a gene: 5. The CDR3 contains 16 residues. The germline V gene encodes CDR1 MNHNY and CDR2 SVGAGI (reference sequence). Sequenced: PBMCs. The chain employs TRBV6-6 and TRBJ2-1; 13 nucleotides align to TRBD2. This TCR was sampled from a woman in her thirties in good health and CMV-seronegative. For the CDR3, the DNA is TGTGCCAGCAGTTACACCTCGACTAGCGGGGGGAATGAGCAGTTCTTC. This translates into CASSYTSTSGGNEQFF.